The T cell receptor (beta chain) described here comes from a study of T cells after yellow fever vaccination. Broader study findings: Abundant clonotypes from the bulk population could get into FACS-sorted repertoires as contaminants.

CDR1 is DFQATT, CDR2 SNEGSKA, per germline (reference sequence). Trimming removed 4 bases from V and 0 bases from J; junction bases left unmatched: 10. This CDR3 contains 17 residues. Template switching by 5'RACE produced TCR cDNA, adding a universal primer site and UMIs. TCRdb reanalysed the 5' RACE reads using MiXCR and keeps one entry per CDR3 protein. Of 300,000 to 350,000 distinct CDR3 sequences listed, around 4.5% are singletons. As concerns this clonotype: Its target is unknown.

This chain connects TRBV20-1 to TRBJ1-5; 9 bases are shared with TRBD1. The clonotype originates from a man aged 18 to 30 who received the YFV17D yellow fever vaccine. The sequencing used PBMCs, collected 15 days after the yellow fever booster vaccination. The DNA of the CDR3 is TGCAGTGCTAAGCCGGGACAGGGCCTTTTTAGCAATCAGCCCCAGCATTTT. It translates to CSAKPGQGLFSNQPQHF.